Below are 28 T cell receptor beta chains sequenced from a single sample in a study of shared clonotypes between healthy human individuals. Sequencing was performed with immunoSEQ multiplex PCR; in TCRdb, only in-frame clones are kept and a portion is missing. The sample consists of approximately 700,000 clones, about three quarters of them appearing once. The sequenced sample consisted of memory CD4+ T cells sorted from blood. Subset defined: CD45RA-negative fraction. Source of these receptors: a woman aged 25 to 39 in good health.

The V call is TRBV5-4, the J call TRBJ2-7; 11 nucleotides align to TRBD2. Germline assignment: CDR1 SGHNT and CDR2 YYREEE (reference sequence). The CDR3 loop spans 16 amino acids. The V and J ends lost 3 bases and 4 bases, in that order; junction bases with no gene match: 9. CDR3 residues: CASSSGLAESRYEQYF. In DNA, the CDR3 is TGTGCCAGCAGCTCGGGACTAGCGGAAAGTAGGTACGAGCAGTACTTC.

The V call is TRBV5-4, the J call TRBJ2-1, with 11 bases aligning to TRBD2. Losses at the gene ends were 4 bases for V and 4 bases for J; bases not matched to a gene: 7. The CDR3 contains 16 residues. CDR1 SGHNT and CDR2 YYREEE come from the germline V gene (reference sequence). The CDR3 reads CASSALAGGIYNEQFF. CDR3 DNA sequence: TGTGCCAGCAGCGCCTTAGCGGGAGGGATTTACAATGAGCAGTTCTTC.

This clone was found a few times. Other DNA sequences in this specimen translate into the identical CDR3. The chain couples TRBV7-2 to TRBJ2-5; D is ambiguous. V dropped 4 bases and J dropped 2 bases, with 2 bases sitting between them. Germline V gene lookup returns CDR1 SGHTA and CDR2 FQGNSA. The CDR3 runs 11 residues. CDR3: CASSSQETQYF. The CDR3 DNA is TGTGCCAGCAGCTCTCAAGAGACCCAGTACTTC.

V gene TRBV30 combines with J gene TRBJ2-2; TRBD1 matches at 8 bases. The J segment lost 6 bases and the V segment lost 1 base, leaving 1 base of the junction unmatched. The CDR3 sequence is 13 residues long. Germline CDR1 is GTSNPN and CDR2 is SVGIG (reference sequence). Here the CDR3 reads CAWSEQGAGELFF. CDR3 in DNA: TGTGCCTGGAGTGAACAGGGGGCCGGGGAGCTGTTTTTT. The whole variable domain, remainder taken from reference TRBV30 and TRBJ2-2, is SQTIHQWPATLVQPVGSPLSLECTVEGTSNPNLYWYRQAAGRGLQLLFYSVGIGQISSEVPQNLSASRPQDRQFILSSKKLLLSDSGFYLCAWSEQGAGELFFGEGSRLTVL.

This clone was seen just once. The chain recombines TRBV7-9 with TRBJ1-2; D is perhaps TRBD1 (6 bases). The CDR3 length is 16 residues. Between the trimmed V and J ends, which lost 4 bases and 2 bases, there was a span of 17 bases. Germline CDR1 SEHNR, CDR2 FQNEAQ (reference sequence). In DNA form, the CDR3 reads TGTGCCAGCAGCTCCGGGGGCCGGGTTGCGAACTATGGCTACACCTTC. Protein sequence: CASSSGGRVANYGYTF.

The V gene is TRBV20-1, the J gene TRBJ2-5, with 7 positions matching TRBD1. From germline, CDR1 is DFQATT and CDR2 SNEGSKA (reference sequence). The CDR3 length is 11 residues. J gave up 5 bases and V 6 bases, and 3 bases lay outside the gene matches. This chain's CDR3 is CSALRGETQYF. CDR3 DNA: TGCAGTGCCCTCAGGGGGGAGACCCAGTACTTC.

This clone was counted only a few times. This chain uses TRBV4-1 with TRBJ2-5, with D tentatively TRBD1 (6 bases). Germline V gene data show CDR1 as MGHRA and CDR2 as YSYEKL. V dropped 6 bases and J dropped 3 bases, with 14 bases sitting between them. The CDR3 has 14 residues. The DNA of the CDR3 is TGCGCCAGCAGTCGAGGGGGATCGGAAGAGACCCAGTACTTC. Translation gives CASSRGGSEETQYF.

The CDR3 DNA is TGTGCCAGCTCACCCAACCCGGTGCAATCACCCCAGCATTTT. This translates into CASSPNPVQSPQHF. The J gene is TRBJ1-5, the V gene TRBV18; D gene uncertain. Deletions cut 3 bases from V and 10 bases from J, with 16 bases between. Germline V gives CDR1 KGHSH, CDR2 LQKENI. The CDR3 runs to 14 residues.

The chain links TRBV6-5 to TRBJ2-1, with a possible D match to TRBD1 (6 bases). The germline gives CDR1 MNHEY, CDR2 SVGAGI. V was pared by 2 bases and J by 10 bases, with 15 bases between. The CDR3 contains 14 residues. The CDR3 coding sequence is TGTGCCAGCAGTTACGGGGGCCCGCCCAGGGAGCAGTTCTTC. The encoded protein is CASSYGGPPREQFF.

This chain links TRBV28 with TRBJ2-7; weak D call: TRBD2 (5 bases). There are 11 residues in the CDR3. Germline lookup yields CDR1 MDHEN and CDR2 SYDVKM. The V end was cut by 4 bases, the J end by 7 bases, with 8 bases between. CDR3 nucleotides: TGTGCCAGCAGTTCACGGAGGGAGCAGTACTTC. This encodes CASSSRREQYF. Supplemented by reference TRBV28 and TRBJ2-7, the full variable domain reads DVKVTQSSRYLVKRTGEKVFLECVQDMDHENMFWYRQDPGLGLRLIYFSYDVKMKEKGDIPEGYSVSREKKERFSLILESASTNQTSMYLCASSSRREQYFGPGTRLTVT.

The chain links TRBV5-6 to TRBJ1-1; the match to TRBD1 covers 8 bases. The CDR3 has 17 residues. Germline assignment: CDR1 SGHDT and CDR2 YYEEEE. V shed 0 bases and J 4 bases; nucleotides not matched to a gene: 11. The CDR3 protein is CASSLGQGSSSLTEAFF. For the CDR3, the DNA is TGTGCCAGCAGCTTGGGACAGGGGAGTAGCTCCCTCACTGAAGCTTTCTTT. The variable domain in full, completed from reference TRBV5-6 and TRBJ1-1, reads DAGVTQSPTHLIKTRGQQVTLRCSPKSGHDTVSWYQQALGQGPQFIFQYYEEEERQRGNFPDRFSGHQFPNYSSELNVNALLLGDSALYLCASSLGQGSSSLTEAFFGQGTRLTVV.

The V call is TRBV18, the J call TRBJ2-5; weak D call: TRBD2 (6 bases). Per the germline V gene, CDR1 is KGHSH and CDR2 is LQKENI. V was trimmed by 2 bases and J by 3 bases, leaving 7 bases between them. This CDR3 is built from 13 residues. The CDR3 DNA is TGTGCCAGCTCACCAGGGGAGGAAGAGACCCAGTACTTC. It yields the protein CASSPGEEETQYF.

CDR3 nucleotides: TGTGCCAGCAGTTCGCCGGCAGCTAACTATGGCTACACCTTC. Amino acid sequence: CASSSPAANYGYTF. The chain has TRBV28 and TRBJ1-2; D not certain. Between the trimmed V and J ends, which lost 4 bases and 0 bases, there was a span of 9 bases. This CDR3 comprises 14 residues. CDR1 MDHEN and CDR2 SYDVKM come from the germline V gene.

The chain recombines TRBV30 with TRBJ2-1; TRBD1 matches at 9 bases. CDR3 length equals 14 residues. Germline values: CDR1 GTSNPN, CDR2 SVGIG (reference sequence). The junction had 4 bases not matched to a gene; V was cut back by 3 bases and J by 4 bases. CDR3 loop: CAWRGQGSYNEQFF. CDR3 nucleotide sequence: TGTGCCTGGAGAGGACAGGGGTCATACAATGAGCAGTTCTTC.

The chain carries TRBV18 and TRBJ2-7, with 7 positions matching TRBD2. The CDR3 has 12 amino acids. The germline CDR1 and CDR2 sequences are KGHSH and LQKENI. Trimming at V came to 4 bases and at J to 4 bases, leaving 1 base not matched to a gene. The CDR3 bases are TGTGCCAGCTCACGGGAGGGATACGAGCAGTACTTC. Its translation is CASSREGYEQYF.

Of note for this clone: Other nucleotide sequences from this sample produce the same CDR3. In DNA, the CDR3 is TGTGCCAGCAGTGAGGGACACTTATACGAGCAGTACTTC. It translates to CASSEGHLYEQYF. J is TRBJ2-7 and V is TRBV6-1, with D possibly TRBD1 on 6 matching bases. In germline, CDR1 is MNHNS, CDR2 SASEGT. The CDR3 is 13 amino acids. The V end was cut by 3 bases, the J end by 4 bases, with 10 bases between.

This clone has a handful of counts. The chain uses TRBV29-1 and TRBJ2-3, with 9 bases fitting TRBD1. The CDR3 sequence is 13 residues long. V was pared by 6 bases and J by 5 bases, with 6 bases of the junction left unmatched. Germline assignment: CDR1 SQVTM and CDR2 ANQGSEA. The CDR3 DNA sequence: TGCAGCGTCAACAGGGGGCAGGGAGATACGCAGTATTTT. Translation: CSVNRGQGDTQYF.

The V and J genes are TRBV2 and TRBJ2-7; 7 bases are a match to TRBD2. Germline loops: CDR1 SNHLY, CDR2 FYNNEI. Trimming cost V 3 bases and J 0 bases; bases outside gene matches: 8. The CDR3 sequence is 16 residues long. The DNA of the CDR3 is TGTGCCAGCAGTGACCTGGGGGGGGTACCCTCCTACGAGCAGTACTTC. Protein sequence: CASSDLGGVPSYEQYF.

As regards this clone: A much larger clone lies a single base off, so this may be a read error. The chain uses TRBV7-2 and TRBJ1-3, with no clear D. Trimming pared 5 bases from V and 2 bases from J, leaving 4 bases between. The CDR3 contains 12 residues. Germline lookup yields CDR1 SGHTA and CDR2 FQGNSA. This CDR3 reads CASSRTGNTIYF. CDR3 DNA: TGTGCCAGCAGCCGGACTGGAAACACCATATATTTT.

This chain joins TRBV4-1 and TRBJ2-1; 10 nucleotides match TRBD2. CDR1 and CDR2 from the germline V gene are MGHRA and YSYEKL. The CDR3 covers 17 residues. J was trimmed by 0 bases and V by 4 bases; bases with no gene match: 6. CDR3 bases: TGCGCCAGCAGCCCCCAACCTAGCGGGAGCTCCTACAATGAGCAGTTCTTC. Translated: CASSPQPSGSSYNEQFF.

Only one count was recorded for this clone. The chain's CDR3 is CASSLLAGGPADTQYF. CDR3 in DNA: TGTGCCAGCAGCTTACTAGCGGGAGGCCCGGCAGATACGCAGTATTTT. The chain links TRBV11-1 to TRBJ2-3; TRBD2 matches 11 bases. Germline-derived CDR1 and CDR2 are SGHAT and FQDESV (reference sequence). The V segment lost 2 bases and the J segment 4 bases; nucleotides outside the gene matches: 5. This CDR3 comprises 16 residues.

The rearrangement links TRBV5-1 to TRBJ1-3, with D possibly matching TRBD1 (5 bases). Trimming took off 4 bases at V and 1 base at J, with 12 bases between the two ends. The CDR3 sequence is 15 residues long. Germline CDR1 and CDR2: SGHRS and YFSETQ. The chain's CDR3 is CASSTVAGSGNTIYF. Here the CDR3 DNA reads TGCGCCAGCAGCACCGTTGCAGGGTCTGGAAACACCATATATTTT.

The chain links TRBV28 to TRBJ2-3; 7 bases are a match to TRBD1. CDR3 length: 14 amino acids. CDR1 is MDHEN, CDR2 SYDVKM, per germline. After removal of 10 bases from V and 2 bases from J, the junction contained 9 bases not matched to a gene. Written as DNA, the CDR3 is TGTGCCATATCTTCCGGGACAGACACAGATACGCAGTATTTT. Protein sequence: CAISSGTDTDTQYF.

This clone has only one observation. This chain joins TRBV29-1 and TRBJ2-6; no reliable D call. Germline assignment: CDR1 SQVTM and CDR2 ANQGSEA. CDR3 length: 14 amino acids. Trimming pared 6 bases from V and 2 bases from J, leaving 11 bases between. CDR3 residues: CSVDEATGANVLTF. CDR3 DNA: TGCAGCGTAGATGAGGCCACTGGGGCCAACGTCCTGACTTTC.

This clone was counted once. The chain is built from TRBV19 and TRBJ2-1, with D possibly being TRBD1 (5 bases). V lost 3 bases and J lost 5, with 8 bases in between. Germline V gene lookup returns CDR1 LNHDA and CDR2 SQIVND (reference sequence). The CDR3 loop spans 13 amino acids. The CDR3 reads CASSMTVHNEQFF. In DNA form, the CDR3 reads TGTGCCAGTAGTATGACAGTCCACAATGAGCAGTTCTTC.

V gene TRBV19 combines with J gene TRBJ1-2; D gene ambiguous. The CDR3 sequence is 14 residues long. CDR1 and CDR2 from the germline V gene are LNHDA and SQIVND (reference sequence). Deletions cut 5 bases from V and 0 bases from J, with 10 bases between. The CDR3 bases are TGTGCCAGTAGTGTCCGGGAAACTAACTATGGCTACACCTTC. Amino acids: CASSVRETNYGYTF. The whole variable domain, remainder taken from reference TRBV19 and TRBJ1-2, is DGGITQSPKYLFRKEGQNVTLSCEQNLNHDAMYWYRQDPGQGLRLIYYSQIVNDFQKGDIAEGYSVSREKKESFPLTVTSAQKNPTAFYLCASSVRETNYGYTFGSGTRLTVV.

Here the CDR3 reads CASSVGGLGDYPYEQYF. For the CDR3, the DNA is TGTGCCAGCAGCGTAGGTGGATTGGGGGACTACCCCTACGAGCAGTACTTC. V usage is TRBV9 and J usage is TRBJ2-7; TRBD2 aligns across 7 bases. This CDR3 has 17 amino acids. CDR1 is SGDLS, CDR2 YYNGEE, per germline. The J segment lost 2 bases and the V segment lost 0 bases, leaving 11 bases of the junction unmatched. The full variable domain, in which reference TRBV9 and TRBJ2-7 provide the parts outside the CDR3, is DSGVTQTPKHLITATGQRVTLRCSPRSGDLSVYWYQQSLDQGLQFLIQYYNGEERAKGNILERFSAQQFPDLHSELNLSSLELGDSALYFCASSVGGLGDYPYEQYFGPGTRLTVT.

The rearrangement links TRBV7-9 to TRBJ1-1; D may be TRBD1 (6 bases). The CDR3 contains 15 residues. V lost 2 bases, J lost 9 bases, and 19 bases lay in between. Germline CDR1 is SEHNR and CDR2 is FQNEAQ (reference sequence). CDR3 coding DNA: TGTGCCAGCAGCTTACTGATCTACAGGGAGACTCAAGCTTTCTTT. The encoded protein is CASSLLIYRETQAFF. The full variable domain, rest sourced from reference TRBV7-9 and TRBJ1-1, is DTGVSQNPRHKITKRGQNVTFRCDPISEHNRLYWYRQTLGQGPEFLTYFQNEAQLEKSRLLSDRFSAERPKGSFSTLEIQRTEQGDSAMYLCASSLLIYRETQAFFGQGTRLTVV.